Listed below are T cell receptor beta chains from one sample, sequenced in a study of shared clonotypes between healthy human individuals. Sequenced by immunoSEQ multiplex PCR; TCRdb stores in-frame clones only, minus some. The profile shows a few million clones, approximately 96% of them singletons. The material sequenced was naive CD4+ T cells sorted from blood. The source is a man younger than 30 in good health. CDR3s include the opening cysteine and the closing phenylalanine or tryptophan. The D gene is left open where the match is weak. Size is omitted from some rows. Given values are once, few, many or a class for expanded clones.

d_gene	v_gene	abundance	j_gene	CDR3aa	CDR3nt
TRBD1	TRBV5-4	NA	TRBJ1-2	CASSLGQGATGGYTF	TGTGCCAGCAGCCTGGGACAGGGGGCAACTGGTGGCTACACCTTC
NA	TRBV4-1	NA	TRBJ1-2	CASSQPGSSYGYTF	TGCGCCAGCAGCCAACCGGGTTCGAGCTATGGCTACACCTTC
NA	TRBV7-9	NA	TRBJ2-1	CASSLVGNEQFF	TGTGCCAGCAGCTTAGTTGGGAATGAGCAGTTCTTC
TRBD1	TRBV20-1	NA	TRBJ2-7	CSANRGLEQYF	TGCAGTGCAAACAGGGGTCTCGAGCAGTACTTC
NA	TRBV6-1	NA	TRBJ1-3	CASSEAKGGVFSGNTIYF	TGTGCCAGCAGTGAAGCCAAAGGGGGGGTCTTCTCTGGAAACACCATATATTTT
NA	TRBV9	few	TRBJ1-2	CASSVAADGYGYTF	TGTGCCAGCAGCGTAGCGGCCGACGGCTATGGCTACACCTTC
NA	TRBV5-8	NA	TRBJ1-2	CASSLGQTYGYTF	TGTGCCAGCAGCTTGGGACAGACCTATGGCTACACCTTC
TRBD1	TRBV15	NA	TRBJ1-5	CATSRSTGDSNQPQHF	TGTGCCACCAGCAGATCAACAGGGGATAGCAATCAGCCCCAGCATTTT
TRBD2	TRBV27	NA	TRBJ2-7	CASSPRRDLAGRWYF	TGTGCCAGCAGCCCGCGGCGGGACCTAGCGGGCCGGTGGTACTTC
NA	TRBV30	NA	TRBJ1-5	CAWSLWGSVSNQPQHF	TGTGCCTGGAGTTTATGGGGGTCGGTGAGCAATCAGCCCCAGCATTTT
NA	TRBV20-1	NA	TRBJ2-3	CSVPGTDTQYF	TGCAGTGTGCCCGGCACAGATACGCAGTATTTT
TRBD2	TRBV19	NA	TRBJ2-7	CASGGGTSGRGEQYF	TGTGCCAGCGGTGGTGGGACTAGCGGGAGAGGCGAGCAGTACTTC
TRBD2	TRBV4-1	NA	TRBJ2-5	CASSQGVAGIQGGETQYF	TGCGCCAGCAGCCAAGGGGTAGCGGGGATCCAGGGAGGAGAGACCCAGTACTTC
NA	TRBV9	NA	TRBJ2-2	CASSVDNSYTGELFF	TGTGCCAGCAGCGTAGATAACAGCTACACCGGGGAGCTGTTTTTT
NA	TRBV2	NA	TRBJ1-2	CASSEENYGYTF	TGTGCCAGCAGTGAGGAGAACTATGGCTACACCTTC